Each of the 10 T cell receptor beta chains below was sequenced from the same sample in a study of blood T cell repertoires in COVID-19. Repertoires were generated with immunoSEQ multiplex PCR, while TCRdb's copy carries only in-frame clones and drops some. The data show over 130,000 clones, 70% to 80% seen once. Sample: peripheral blood. All receptors derive from a woman older than 75 with active or convalescent COVID-19.

This clone was detected a few times. The rearrangement uses TRBV7-2 and TRBJ2-3; D is unresolved. Germline CDR1 SGHTA, CDR2 FQGNSA. V was trimmed by 0 bases and J by 4 bases, leaving 11 bases between them. The CDR3 has 15 amino acids. CDR3 residues: CASSLAQIRSDTQYF. In DNA form, the CDR3 reads TGTGCCAGCAGCTTAGCTCAGATACGCTCAGATACGCAGTATTTT.

V and J are TRBV28 and TRBJ1-2, with 7 bases lining up with TRBD1. J lost 5 bases, V lost 5 bases, and 8 bases had no gene match. Germline assignment: CDR1 MDHEN and CDR2 SYDVKM. This CDR3 comprises 14 residues. The CDR3 region has the DNA TGTGCCAGCAGTCCCGGGACAGCATTATATGGCTACACCTTC. This sequence encodes CASSPGTALYGYTF.

The rearrangement links TRBV19 to TRBJ2-1; 8 positions agree with TRBD2. The CDR3 runs to 14 residues. Trimming at V came to 6 bases and at J to 9 bases, leaving 10 bases not matched to a gene. Germline CDR1 is LNHDA and CDR2 is SQIVND (reference sequence). The CDR3 loop is CASREAGGRGEQFF. The CDR3 bases are TGTGCCAGTAGAGAGGCGGGGGGCCGGGGTGAGCAGTTCTTC.

V and J are TRBV14 and TRBJ2-3, with D uncertain. Trimming took 4 bases from V and 3 from J, leaving 14 bases between them. CDR1 and CDR2 (germline): SGHDN, FVKESK. The CDR3 totals 15 residues. CDR3 loop: CASSRSTLTTDTQYF. The CDR3 DNA sequence: TGTGCCAGCAGCCGAAGCACGTTAACGACAGATACGCAGTATTTT.

This sequence joins TRBV19 and TRBJ1-5; D possibly corresponds to TRBD1 (5 bases). The CDR3 is 18 amino acids. CDR1 and CDR2 from the germline V gene are LNHDA and SQIVND (reference sequence). Trimming removed 3 bases from V and 1 base from J, with 19 bases in between. The CDR3 sequence is CASSIGLRAAWSNQPQHF. CDR3 sequence (DNA): TGTGCCAGTAGTATCGGTCTCAGGGCAGCGTGGAGCAATCAGCCCCAGCATTTT.

The chain couples TRBV6-1 to TRBJ2-5; the match to TRBD1 covers 10 bases. CDR1 and CDR2 (germline): MNHNS, SASEGT. The CDR3 is 14 amino acids. V lost 0 bases and J lost 7; bases outside the gene matches: 2. The CDR3 coding sequence is TGTGCCAGCAGTGAAGCGGGACAGGGGACGACCCAGTACTTC. Protein: CASSEAGQGTTQYF.

The table lists this clone with a count of one. The chain has TRBV6-5 and TRBJ1-5; 7 bases are a match to TRBD1. The CDR3 is 14 amino acids. The germline V gene encodes CDR1 MNHEY and CDR2 SVGAGI. J was trimmed by 4 bases and V by 6 bases; bases with no gene match: 6. The CDR3 reads CASRTDRRNQPQHF. The CDR3 bases are TGTGCCAGCAGGACGGACAGGCGTAATCAGCCCCAGCATTTT.

The chain couples TRBV2 to TRBJ2-7, with a possible D match to TRBD2 (5 bases). Germline V gene lookup returns CDR1 SNHLY and CDR2 FYNNEI. The CDR3 sequence is 17 residues long. The germline V and J ends were trimmed by 8 bases and 6 bases, with 29 bases remaining between them. CDR3 sequence reads: CASFSIRMGSARGEQYF. The CDR3 DNA is TGTGCCAGCTTCAGTATCAGGATGGGATCGGCCCGGGGCGAGCAGTACTTC.

This clone was seen a handful of times. The chain combines TRBV28 with TRBJ2-3, with a tentative D call TRBD1 (6 bases). Trimming removed 7 bases from V and 2 bases from J, with 22 bases in between. Per the germline V gene, CDR1 is MDHEN and CDR2 is SYDVKM. This CDR3 contains 17 residues. CDR3 loop: CASTQNRVPTSTDTQYF. CDR3 sequence (DNA): TGTGCCAGCACCCAGAACAGGGTACCGACCTCCACAGATACGCAGTATTTT.

The rearrangement joins TRBV30 to TRBJ1-1; TRBD1 matches at 7 bases. Germline V gives CDR1 GTSNPN, CDR2 SVGIG (reference sequence). This CDR3 contains 12 residues. V lost 0 bases and J lost 11; bases outside the gene matches: 6. The CDR3 DNA sequence: TGTGCCTGGAGTGTAGGGGGCGCAAGGGCTTTCTTT. Its protein product is CAWSVGGARAFF. The full variable domain, completed using reference TRBV30 and TRBJ1-1, is SQTIHQWPATLVQPVGSPLSLECTVEGTSNPNLYWYRQAAGRGLQLLFYSVGIGQISSEVPQNLSASRPQDRQFILSSKKLLLSDSGFYLCAWSVGGARAFFGQGTRLTVV.